This T cell receptor (beta chain) was profiled in a study of cytomegalovirus exposure and HLA in healthy donors. Primers included in the PCR were 60 Vbeta and 13 Jbeta primers. Profiled with immunoSEQ multiplex PCR; TCRdb holds only in-frame clones, not every one. The table records some 190,000 clones, around 87% of them present only once. The study's findings and limits: The likely origin of a cluster of highly shared sequence variants was a sequencing artifact. Presence/absence analyses assumed roughly uniform sequencing depth across donors, which may not hold. The listing of roughly 160 TCR beta chains classed them as cytomegalovirus-associated.

Notes on this clone: What it binds is unknown. Sequence at one end of the junction differs from germline and may be a read error.

Though nominally healthy at sampling, donors likely had unrecorded immune exposures. The CDR3 is made up of 16 amino acids. Germline loops: CDR1 SEHNR, CDR2 FQNEAQ (reference sequence). This chain uses TRBV7-9 with TRBJ2-1; the match to TRBD1 covers 7 bases. The source is a young woman in good health and CMV-seronegative. Material for sequencing was PBMCs. This chain's CDR3 is CSSSSAQGERYNEQFF. The DNA of the CDR3 is TGTTCCAGCAGCTCTGCCCAGGGGGAGCGCTACAATGAGCAGTTCTTC.